Each of the 17 T cell receptor beta chains below was sequenced from the same sample in a study of cytomegalovirus exposure and HLA in healthy donors. PCR used 60 Vbeta primers and 13 Jbeta primers. Here immunoSEQ multiplex PCR was the method, and the copy in TCRdb shows in-frame clones only, minus some. The sample contains about 69,000 clones, 75% to 80% of which appear only once. Sequencing input: PBMCs. These receptors were obtained from a man aged 18 to 29 in good health and CMV-seronegative.

A single count supports this clone. This sequence joins TRBV5-1 and TRBJ2-3; 7 nucleotides align to TRBD2. Germline V gene data show CDR1 as SGHRS and CDR2 as YFSETQ. The CDR3 covers 13 residues. With 4 bases clipped from V and 4 bases from J, the junction kept 3 bases outside the gene matches. Here the CDR3 DNA reads TGCGCCAGCAGCCCGACTAGCCCAGATACGCAGTATTTT. Translating gives CASSPTSPDTQYF.

V usage is TRBV5-8 and J usage is TRBJ2-7, with D possibly TRBD2 on 5 matching bases. V shed 2 bases and J shed 0 bases, with 9 bases lying between them. Germline values: CDR1 SGHTS, CDR2 YDEGEE. The length of the CDR3 is 14 residues. CDR3 DNA sequence: TGTGCCAGCAGCTTCGGGATATACTCCTACGAGCAGTACTTC. Translating gives CASSFGIYSYEQYF. Variable domain in full (rest from reference TRBV5-8 and TRBJ2-7): EAGVTQSPTHLIKTRGQQATLRCSPISGHTSVYWYQQALGLGLQFLLWYDEGEERNRGNFPPRFSGRQFPNYSSELNVNALELEDSALYLCASSFGIYSYEQYFGPGTRLTVT.

This chain joins TRBV11-2 and TRBJ2-2, with TRBD1 identical over 9 bases. This CDR3 contains 16 residues. Looked up from germline, CDR1 is SGHAT and CDR2 is FQNNGV. V was pared by 3 bases and J by 4 bases, with 6 bases of the junction left unmatched. The DNA for the CDR3 is TGTGCCAGCAGCTTTACAGGGGGCGCCGGCACCGGGGAGCTGTTTTTT. It encodes CASSFTGGAGTGELFF.

The V gene is TRBV25-1, the J gene TRBJ2-3; 13 nucleotides align to TRBD2. J lost 0 bases, V lost 5 bases, and 2 bases had no gene match. CDR3 length: 16 residues. From germline, CDR1 is MGHDK and CDR2 SYGVNS. The chain's CDR3 is CASSILAGGSTDTQYF. CDR3 DNA sequence: TGTGCCAGCAGTATACTAGCGGGGGGGAGCACAGATACGCAGTATTTT.

The chain recombines TRBV27 with TRBJ2-5; TRBD2 matches 10 bases. Unmatched junction bases numbered 9, after V lost 5 bases and J lost 6 bases. The CDR3 runs 15 residues. The germline CDR1 and CDR2 sequences are MNHEY and SMNVEV (reference sequence). The CDR3: CASSGSGGAFQTQYF. As DNA, the CDR3 is TGTGCCAGCAGTGGCAGCGGGGGGGCCTTTCAGACCCAGTACTTC.

The CDR3, as DNA: TGTGCCAGCAGCTTATGGGCAGGGTCTAGCACAGATACGCAGTATTTT. Amino acids: CASSLWAGSSTDTQYF. The chain links TRBV7-9 to TRBJ2-3; the D gene is possibly TRBD1 (5 bases). Trimming removed 2 bases from V and 0 bases from J, with 12 bases in between. This CDR3 is built from 16 residues. Germline V CDR1 and CDR2: SEHNR, FQNEAQ (reference sequence).

V gene TRBV18 combines with J gene TRBJ2-4; D is unclear. The CDR3 covers 20 residues. The germline CDR1 and CDR2 sequences are KGHSH and LQKENI. Trimming shortened V by 0 bases and J by 0 bases, and 21 bases separated the two germline ends. This CDR3 reads CASSPPSGPQRELAKNIQYF. The CDR3, as DNA: TGTGCCAGCTCACCACCCTCGGGTCCTCAAAGAGAGCTAGCCAAAAACATTCAGTACTTC.

The rearrangement joins TRBV7-3 to TRBJ2-2, with TRBD2 matching 7 bases. CDR1 SGHTA and CDR2 FQGTGA come from the germline V gene. The CDR3 runs to 14 residues. V was clipped by 2 bases and J by 6 bases; unmatched bases: 3. CDR3 bases: TGTGCCAGCAGCTTAGTTGGGGGGGCCGGGGAGCTGTTTTTT. This gives the protein CASSLVGGAGELFF. The full variable domain, completed using reference TRBV7-3 and TRBJ2-2, is GAGVSQTPSNKVTEKGKYVELRCDPISGHTALYWYRQSLGQGPEFLIYFQGTGAADDSGLPNDRFFAVRPEGSVSTLKIQRTERGDSAVYLCASSLVGGAGELFFGEGSRLTVL.

The V gene is TRBV19, the J gene TRBJ1-5; 7 bases are a match to TRBD1. Germline trimming cut 5 bases from V and 5 bases from J; bases unmatched to any gene: 9. Germline values: CDR1 LNHDA, CDR2 SQIVND (reference sequence). The CDR3 consists of 15 residues. Here the CDR3 DNA reads TGTGCCAGTAGTGAGGGACAGCGAGGGGATCAGCCCCAGCATTTT. It translates to CASSEGQRGDQPQHF.

The chain couples TRBV7-3 to TRBJ2-3, with 7 bases that match TRBD2. Germline lookup yields CDR1 SGHTA and CDR2 FQGTGA. The V segment lost 2 bases and the J segment 3 bases; nucleotides outside the gene matches: 11. This CDR3 spans 17 amino acids. CDR3 sequence reads: CASSLWASGITTDTQYF. The CDR3 DNA reads TGTGCCAGCAGCTTATGGGCTAGCGGTATAACGACAGATACGCAGTATTTT.

This chain connects TRBV7-8 to TRBJ2-7; perhaps TRBD2 as D (5 bases). CDR1 and CDR2 from the germline V gene are SGHVS and FQNEAQ. V dropped 1 base and J dropped 6 bases, with 10 bases sitting between them. This CDR3 spans 13 amino acids. The CDR3 DNA reads as TGTGCCAGCAGCTTAGAAAGAGGGATCGAGCAGTACTTC. Amino acid sequence: CASSLERGIEQYF. Supplemented by reference TRBV7-8 and TRBJ2-7, the full variable domain reads GAGVSQSPRYKVAKRGQDVALRCDPISGHVSLFWYQQALGQGPEFLTYFQNEAQLDKSGLPSDRFFAERPEGSVSTLKIQRTQQEDSAVYLCASSLERGIEQYFGPGTRLTVT.

The V and J genes are TRBV10-3 and TRBJ2-1; 12 bases line up with TRBD1. V was clipped by 6 bases and J by 9 bases; unmatched bases: 9. CDR3 length: 15 residues. Germline V lookup: CDR1 ENHRY, CDR2 SYGVKD. The CDR3 nucleotides read TGTGCCATCAGCGCCCAGGGACAGGGGGCGACTGAGCAGTTCTTC. This gives the protein CAISAQGQGATEQFF.

The chain couples TRBV5-4 to TRBJ2-7; 10 bases agree with TRBD1. The CDR3 length is 14 residues. V gave up 4 bases and J gave up 2 bases; unmatched junction bases: 3. Germline CDR1 and CDR2: SGHNT and YYREEE (reference sequence). The CDR3 coding sequence is TGTGCCAGCAGCCCGGACAGGGGGACCTACGAGCAGTACTTC. Its protein is CASSPDRGTYEQYF.

The chain uses TRBV28 and TRBJ2-1; 7 bases align to TRBD1. The V and J ends lost 4 bases and 2 bases, in that order; junction bases with no gene match: 5. Per germline, CDR1 MDHEN and CDR2 SYDVKM. The CDR3 length is 15 residues. Here the CDR3 reads CASSSGQVTYNEQFF. The CDR3 DNA is TGTGCCAGCAGTTCTGGACAGGTAACCTACAATGAGCAGTTCTTC.

The chain carries TRBV4-1 and TRBJ2-3; 9 positions match TRBD2. Unmatched junction bases numbered 4, after V lost 1 base and J lost 5 bases. CDR3 length equals 15 residues. Germline V gene sequence: CDR1 MGHRA, CDR2 YSYEKL. Here the CDR3 DNA reads TGCGCCAGCAGCCAAGGAGTAGCGGGGGTAGATACGCAGTATTTT. Translating it yields CASSQGVAGVDTQYF.

This clone was seen only once. The rearrangement joins TRBV2 to TRBJ2-7; 9 nucleotides match TRBD1. Germline CDR1 is SNHLY and CDR2 is FYNNEI. There are 13 residues in the CDR3. J was trimmed by 4 bases and V by 8 bases; bases with no gene match: 6. The DNA of the CDR3 is TGTGCCAGCGGGGACAGGGACTTTTACGAGCAGTACTTC. It specifies CASGDRDFYEQYF.

The genes are TRBV28 and TRBJ2-2; D is possibly TRBD1 (6 bases). Germline assignment: CDR1 MDHEN and CDR2 SYDVKM. The CDR3 extends over 16 amino acids. The V gene lost 6 bases and the J gene lost 0 bases, with 14 bases spanning the gap. The CDR3 loop reads CASSDQGSANTGELFF. Written as DNA, the CDR3 is TGTGCCAGCAGCGACCAGGGGTCAGCGAACACCGGGGAGCTGTTTTTT.